This note documents a single TCR beta chain sequence. Antigen unknown. V was pared by 5 bases and J by 6 bases, with 17 bases between. The CDR3 covers 15 residues. Germline loops: CDR1 LNHNV, CDR2 YYDKDF (reference sequence). Assay used: immunoSEQ multiplex PCR; TCRdb lists only in-frame clones, some missing. The table shows roughly 15,000 clones, with about 88% occurring only once. Time point in this sample: 2014-2015 season, 7 days after vaccination. This sample is part of a study of follicular helper T cells after annual influenza vaccination. Background on the study: Some donors were sampled over the 2013-2014, 2014-2015 and 2015-2016 vaccinations.

The study, taken as a whole, reports: Rare clonotypes were missed; only about 8.5-21% of cells gave TCRB. ICOS-CD38- cTfh most often held earlier Day 7 ICOS+CD38+ clones.

V gene TRBV15 combines with J gene TRBJ1-5; D is undetermined. The TCR originated in an adult who received the influenza vaccine. The source material was CXCR5+ CD38- circulating T follicular helper cells from blood, sampled 7 days after influenza vaccination. Subset specified: circulating Tfh, non-naive CD4+CXCR5+PD-1+ (ICOS+CD38+ or ICOS-CD38-). The CDR3 protein is CATSPDTFNSQPQHF. CDR3 DNA: TGTGCCACCAGCCCTGACACTTTCAACAGTCAGCCCCAGCATTTT.